This T cell receptor (beta chain) was recovered during a study of blood T cells in healthy people across ages. It was approximately 9 milliliters of peripheral blood that were drawn from each donor. In the case of this clonotype: As yet, its antigen is unknown.

Findings and limits, study-wide: Expanded clonotype changes were possibly confounded by unknown donor CMV status. Among long-lived donors, naive CD4+ cells were more numerous and diversity higher than in aged donors.

The authors ran a second PCR of 7 to 11 cycles using a sample-barcoded 5' primer and a J-beta primer mix. TCRdb called the 5' RACE reads again in MiXCR, with one record for every CDR3 protein. In the table there are about 1.4 million distinct CDR3 sequences, approximately 63% of which are singletons. The V end lost 4 bases, the J end lost 3 bases, and 13 bases lay between the germline ends. This CDR3 is built from 15 residues. Germline V lookup: CDR1 SGHDN, CDR2 FVKESK. The gene calls are TRBV14 and TRBJ2-1; tentative D call: TRBD2 (6 bases). The TCR was taken from a man aged 18-30 years in good health. The sample consisted of blood. The CDR3 region has the DNA TGTGCCAGCAGCCGGTCTAGCGCCTACTACAATGAGCAGTTCTTC. Translated: CASSRSSAYYNEQFF.